This T cell receptor beta chain was sequenced in a study of blood T cell repertoires in COVID-19. On the study more broadly: PBMCs, B-cell-depleted T cells, or T cells were the source of the cDNA or gDNA that made up the material.

There are 10 residues in the CDR3. The junction had 0 bases not matched to a gene; V was cut back by 8 bases and J by 8 bases. The V gene's germline CDR1 is MNHEY and CDR2 SVGAGI. The protocol was immunoSEQ multiplex PCR, while the TCRdb copy is restricted to in-frame clones and leaves out a portion. This table holds a few hundred thousand clones, roughly 90% found once. Sequences were obtained from peripheral blood. The origin of this receptor is a man in his late teens or twenties who had recovered from COVID-19. V usage is TRBV6-5 and J usage is TRBJ1-2, with 9 bases fitting TRBD1. The CDR3 reads CASGQGGYTF. The DNA for the CDR3 is TGTGCCAGCGGACAGGGGGGCTACACCTTC.